This T cell receptor (beta chain) originates from a study of T cell changes during pregnancy in multiple sclerosis. Some clones are missing from TCRdb's copy, which holds only in-frame ones; the method was immunoSEQ multiplex PCR. The data contain 88,000 or so clones, approximately 90% of them singletons. The V gene end was trimmed by 7 bases and the J gene end by 7 bases; junction bases not matched to a gene: 3. The V gene's germline CDR1 is WSHSY and CDR2 SAAADI. There are 12 residues in the CDR3. This material consisted of peripheral blood, taken before pregnancy. The clonotype comes from a female donor with multiple sclerosis, enrolled in a pregnancy study. The rearrangement joins TRBV10-2 to TRBJ1-2; TRBD1 matches at 10 bases. CDR3 sequence: CASTGTGVGYTF. The DNA of the CDR3 is TGCGCCAGCACCGGGACAGGGGTTGGCTACACCTTC.